Following are 30 T cell receptor beta chains from one sample sequenced in a study of cytomegalovirus exposure and HLA in healthy donors. The PCR had 60 Vbeta and 13 Jbeta primers. The protocol was immunoSEQ multiplex PCR, while the TCRdb copy is restricted to in-frame clones and leaves out a portion. The sample records tens of thousands of clones, approximately 67% being singletons. Sequenced: PBMCs. The source is a woman aged 30 to 39 in good health and CMV-seronegative.

The gene calls are TRBV5-5 and TRBJ2-7; 8 positions match TRBD1. With 2 bases clipped from V and 3 bases from J, the junction kept 7 bases outside the gene matches. Germline V gives CDR1 SGHKS, CDR2 YYEKEE (reference sequence). The CDR3 totals 15 residues. The CDR3 protein is CASSFGTGEIYEQYF. For the CDR3, the DNA is TGTGCCAGCAGCTTCGGGACAGGAGAAATCTACGAGCAGTACTTC. Full variable domain (remainder filled in from reference TRBV5-5 and TRBJ2-7): DAGVTQSPTHLIKTRGQQVTLRCSPISGHKSVSWYQQVLGQGPQFIFQYYEKEERGRGNFPDRFSARQFPNYSSELNVNALLLGDSALYLCASSFGTGEIYEQYFGPGTRLTVT.

The J gene is TRBJ2-2, the V gene TRBV9, with 7 bases matching TRBD2. Trimming cost V 2 bases and J 8 bases; bases outside gene matches: 3. This CDR3 spans 13 amino acids. CDR1 is SGDLS, CDR2 YYNGEE, per germline. The CDR3 region is CASSVRGGGELFF. The CDR3 DNA is TGTGCCAGCAGCGTCCGGGGAGGGGGGGAGCTGTTTTTT. The full variable domain, rest sourced from reference TRBV9 and TRBJ2-2, is DSGVTQTPKHLITATGQRVTLRCSPRSGDLSVYWYQQSLDQGLQFLIQYYNGEERAKGNILERFSAQQFPDLHSELNLSSLELGDSALYFCASSVRGGGELFFGEGSRLTVL.

Of note for this clone: A far larger clone is a single base away, which makes a read error likely. The chain couples TRBV5-1 to TRBJ1-2; 9 bases map to TRBD1. CDR3 size: 14 residues. Germline-derived CDR1 and CDR2 are SGHRS and YFSETQ. The CDR3 is CASSWTGDNYGSTF. In DNA form, the CDR3 reads TGCGCCAGCAGCTGGACAGGGGATAACTATGGCTCCACCTTC.

V is TRBV19 and J is TRBJ2-7; TRBD1 matches at 9 bases. The germline gives CDR1 LNHDA, CDR2 SQIVND (reference sequence). CDR3 length equals 14 residues. V lost 5 bases to trimming and J lost 3 bases; unmatched junction nucleotides: 5. The DNA for the CDR3 is TGTGCCAGTAGTCCGGGGACAGGGATCTACGAGCAGTACTTC. Translating it yields CASSPGTGIYEQYF.

The V gene is TRBV19, the J gene TRBJ2-3; perhaps TRBD2 as D (6 bases). This CDR3 has 13 residues. V lost 3 bases to trimming and J lost 5 bases, with 9 bases between them. Germline V gene sequence: CDR1 LNHDA, CDR2 SQIVND (reference sequence). The chain's CDR3 is CASSIGGEDTQYF. The CDR3 coding sequence is TGTGCCAGTAGTATCGGAGGGGAAGATACGCAGTATTTT.

The V and J genes are TRBV5-1 and TRBJ1-1; TRBD1 matches at 9 bases. Germline V gene lookup returns CDR1 SGHRS and CDR2 YFSETQ. The CDR3 has 15 residues. V trimming: 4 bases; J trimming: 1 base; junction bases outside the gene matches: 5. In DNA form, the CDR3 reads TGCGCCAGCAGCCTGCGGACAGGGGCGAACACTGAAGCTTTCTTT. This gives the protein CASSLRTGANTEAFF.

V usage is TRBV7-2 and J usage is TRBJ1-4; 12 positions match TRBD1. J gave up 2 bases and V 4 bases, and 5 bases lay outside the gene matches. This CDR3 contains 17 residues. Germline values: CDR1 SGHTA, CDR2 FQGNSA. The CDR3 loop is CASSSGTGGATNEKLFF. For the CDR3, the DNA is TGTGCCAGCAGCTCCGGGACAGGGGGCGCGACTAATGAAAAACTGTTTTTT. The variable domain in full, completed from reference TRBV7-2 and TRBJ1-4, reads GAGVSQSPSNKVTEKGKDVELRCDPISGHTALYWYRQSLGQGLEFLIYFQGNSAPDKSGLPSDRFSAERTGGSVSTLTIQRTQQEDSAVYLCASSSGTGGATNEKLFFGSGTQLSVL.

The table lists this clone with a few counts. This rearrangement joins TRBV7-2 to TRBJ1-4, with 9 positions matching TRBD1. Germline assignment: CDR1 SGHTA and CDR2 FQGNSA. V gave up 5 bases and J gave up 7 bases; unmatched junction bases: 2. The CDR3 has 13 amino acids. The CDR3 DNA reads TGTGCCAGCAGCCGGGACAGGGTTGAAAAACTGTTTTTT. This codes for CASSRDRVEKLFF.

The CDR3 bases are TGTGCCAGCAGCTTCCCCGGGACAGGGGTCGGTGGCTACACCTTC. As protein: CASSFPGTGVGGYTF. The gene calls are TRBV5-4 and TRBJ1-2, with 10 bases fitting TRBD1. CDR1 and CDR2 (germline): SGHNT, YYREEE (reference sequence). J was trimmed by 7 bases and V by 2 bases; bases with no gene match: 8. The CDR3 has 15 amino acids.

The J gene is TRBJ1-2, the V gene TRBV29-1; unclear D gene. V gave up 3 bases and J gave up 6 bases, with 17 bases separating them. The germline V gene encodes CDR1 SQVTM and CDR2 ANQGSEA. There are 14 residues in the CDR3. Written as DNA, the CDR3 is TGCAGCGTTGAGGTGACTTTAGGAGGGAATGGCTACACCTTC. This codes for CSVEVTLGGNGYTF.

This clone has just one count. The chain joins TRBV7-9 to TRBJ1-4; the D gene is possibly TRBD1 (6 bases). The CDR3 is 15 amino acids. The V end was cut by 2 bases, the J end by 5 bases, with 12 bases between. Germline V CDR1 and CDR2: SEHNR, FQNEAQ (reference sequence). The CDR3 sequence is CASSLWAGENEKLFF. In DNA, the CDR3 is TGTGCCAGCAGCTTATGGGCAGGGGAGAATGAAAAACTGTTTTTT. Supplemented by reference TRBV7-9 and TRBJ1-4, the full variable domain reads DTGVSQNPRHKITKRGQNVTFRCDPISEHNRLYWYRQTLGQGPEFLTYFQNEAQLEKSRLLSDRFSAERPKGSFSTLEIQRTEQGDSAMYLCASSLWAGENEKLFFGSGTQLSVL.

This clone was picked up a small number of times. V and J are TRBV6-4 and TRBJ2-7; 12 bases line up with TRBD2. The V gene end was trimmed by 4 bases and the J gene end by 5 bases; junction bases not matched to a gene: 9. CDR1 and CDR2 (germline): MRHNA, SNTAGT. CDR3 length equals 16 residues. DNA for the CDR3: TGTGCCAGCAGTGCCAAGGCTAGCGGGGGGGTCGACGAGCAGTACTTC. Residues: CASSAKASGGVDEQYF.

This clone was counted at least ten times. The CDR3 reads CASSLGTGDTGELFF. CDR3 DNA sequence: TGTGCCAGCAGCCTGGGGACAGGGGACACCGGGGAGCTGTTTTTT. The chain uses TRBV7-3 and TRBJ2-2; 10 positions agree with TRBD1. CDR1 and CDR2 from the germline V gene are SGHTA and FQGTGA. The CDR3 totals 15 residues. Losses at the gene ends were 5 bases for V and 3 bases for J; bases not matched to a gene: 3.

V and J are TRBV6-1 and TRBJ1-6; maybe TRBD1 (5 bases). The germline V and J ends were trimmed by 7 bases and 7 bases, with 11 bases remaining between them. This CDR3 has 13 residues. Germline-derived CDR1 and CDR2 are MNHNS and SASEGT. DNA of the CDR3: TGTGCCAGCACAAGACAGCCAAATTCACCCCTCCACTTT. Protein sequence: CASTRQPNSPLHF.

The CDR3: CASSLDRSSTDTQYF. Written as DNA, the CDR3 is TGCGCCAGCAGCTTGGACAGATCGAGCACAGATACGCAGTATTTT. The rearrangement joins TRBV5-1 to TRBJ2-3; no definite D call. The CDR3 consists of 15 residues. Deletions cut 0 bases from V and 0 bases from J, with 8 bases between. Germline values: CDR1 SGHRS, CDR2 YFSETQ.

The CDR3 bases are TGTGCCAGTAGCAGGGGACAGGAGTCCTACGAGCAGTACTTC. As protein: CASSRGQESYEQYF. The chain couples TRBV19 to TRBJ2-7, with 8 bases matching TRBD1. V dropped 6 bases and J dropped 1; count of bases not matched to a gene: 5. This CDR3 is built from 14 residues. Germline CDR1 reads LNHDA; CDR2 reads SQIVND (reference sequence).

The chain couples TRBV10-3 to TRBJ2-3, with 16 bases lining up with TRBD2. Germline CDR1 reads ENHRY; CDR2 reads SYGVKD. This CDR3 has 16 amino acids. The trim removed 6 bases at V and 4 bases at J, leaving 4 bases unmatched. The DNA of the CDR3 is TGTGCCATCAGCCCCGGGACTAGCGGGGGGGCAGATACGCAGTATTTT. Translation: CAISPGTSGGADTQYF.

This clone was counted once. This sequence joins TRBV11-3 and TRBJ2-7, with a weak D call TRBD1 (6 bases). Germline CDR1 is SGHNT and CDR2 is YENEEA. V was shortened by 4 bases and J by 5 bases, with 18 bases between the two germline ends. This CDR3 has 15 residues. The CDR3 coding sequence is TGTGCCAGCAGCTCCCGGACAGAATTTTCGAACGAGCAGTACTTC. Translation gives CASSSRTEFSNEQYF.

V and J are TRBV4-3 and TRBJ1-2, with 7 bases aligning to TRBD1. This CDR3 has 14 residues. Germline assignment: CDR1 LGHNA and CDR2 YSLEER. The ends lost 0 bases at V and 4 bases at J; junction bases unmatched: 2. Here the CDR3 reads CASSQDAGGYGYTF. The DNA for the CDR3 is TGCGCCAGCAGCCAAGACGCAGGGGGCTATGGCTACACCTTC.

The CDR3 DNA sequence: TGTGCCAGCAGCCCAGAGGGGACAGGGGAAGAGACCCAGTACTTC. Protein: CASSPEGTGEETQYF. The rearrangement joins TRBV13 to TRBJ2-5, with 10 bases lining up with TRBD1. The CDR3 has 15 residues. The ends lost 5 bases at V and 3 bases at J; junction bases unmatched: 6. Germline CDR1 is PRHDT and CDR2 is FYEKMQ (reference sequence). The full variable domain, its missing parts supplied by reference TRBV13 and TRBJ2-5, is AAGVIQSPRHLIKEKRETATLKCYPIPRHDTVYWYQQGPGQDPQFLISFYEKMQSDKGSIPDRFSAQQFSDYHSELNMSSLELGDSALYFCASSPEGTGEETQYFGPGTRLLVL.

V usage is TRBV7-2 and J usage is TRBJ2-7, with 8 bases lining up with TRBD2. The CDR3 runs 16 residues. Germline V lookup: CDR1 SGHTA, CDR2 FQGNSA. V lost 1 base, J lost 2 bases, and 7 bases stayed unmatched. The CDR3 sequence: CASSLGGSGVAYEQYF. The CDR3 region has the DNA TGTGCCAGCAGCTTAGGAGGTAGCGGGGTCGCCTACGAGCAGTACTTC. Based on the CDR3 plus reference TRBV7-2 and TRBJ2-7, the full variable domain is GAGVSQSPSNKVTEKGKDVELRCDPISGHTALYWYRQSLGQGLEFLIYFQGNSAPDKSGLPSDRFSAERTGGSVSTLTIQRTQQEDSAVYLCASSLGGSGVAYEQYFGPGTRLTVT.

The chain couples TRBV5-6 to TRBJ2-1; possible D gene TRBD2, 5 bases. CDR3 length equals 13 residues. V lost 2 bases to trimming and J lost 7 bases, with 10 bases between them. Per germline, CDR1 SGHDT and CDR2 YYEEEE. In nucleotides, the CDR3 is TGTGCCAGCAGCTTTGGAGGACGAAATGAGCAGTTCTTC. Protein product: CASSFGGRNEQFF.

This clone was seen more than once but under ten times. This sequence joins TRBV6-5 and TRBJ2-7; TRBD1 agrees at 10 bases. The CDR3 loop spans 13 amino acids. Trimming removed 4 bases from V and 7 bases from J; junction bases left unmatched: 4. Germline assignment: CDR1 MNHEY and CDR2 SVGAGI. CDR3 in amino acids: CASSLGQGGEQYF. The CDR3 DNA follows: TGTGCCAGCAGTTTAGGACAGGGGGGAGAGCAGTACTTC.

This chain uses TRBV25-1 with TRBJ2-2, with D maybe TRBD2 (6 bases). The CDR3 loop spans 14 amino acids. CDR1 and CDR2 from the germline V gene are MGHDK and SYGVNS. V lost 11 bases and J 3 bases, leaving 16 bases between the germline ends. DNA for the CDR3: TGTGCCTCAAGAGGCAGGGAGGACACCGGGGAGCTGTTTTTT. Translating it yields CASRGREDTGELFF.

V usage is TRBV7-2 and J usage is TRBJ2-7; 7 positions agree with TRBD1. The length of the CDR3 is 13 residues. Germline V gives CDR1 SGHTA, CDR2 FQGNSA. V shed 8 bases and J 2 bases; nucleotides not matched to a gene: 6. Here the CDR3 reads CASRETGTYEQYF. The CDR3 bases are TGTGCCAGCCGCGAGACAGGGACCTACGAGCAGTACTTC.

The chain uses TRBV11-2 and TRBJ2-1; 11 nucleotides agree with TRBD2. This CDR3 has 16 residues. The J segment lost 10 bases and the V segment lost 4 bases, leaving 12 bases of the junction unmatched. Germline CDR1 is SGHAT and CDR2 is FQNNGV. The CDR3 DNA reads as TGTGCCAGCAGCTCCCTTACTAGCGGGGGATCCAGGGAGCAGTTCTTC. It is translated as CASSSLTSGGSREQFF.

The chain is built from TRBV7-9 and TRBJ1-2; D not certain. CDR1 and CDR2 from the germline V gene are SEHNR and FQNEAQ (reference sequence). Trimming stripped 5 bases from V and 7 bases from J, with 14 bases between. The CDR3 loop spans 13 amino acids. CDR3 DNA sequence: TGTGCCAGCAGCCCCCAGTCGGGTCGTGGCTACACCTTC. Protein product: CASSPQSGRGYTF.

CDR3 region: CASSLDRGWETQYF. The DNA for the CDR3 is TGTGCCAGCAGCTTAGATAGGGGCTGGGAGACCCAGTACTTC. This chain connects TRBV7-9 to TRBJ2-5, with D perhaps matching TRBD1 (5 bases). The V end lost 1 base, the J end lost 5 bases, and 11 bases lay between the germline ends. This CDR3 has 14 residues. Germline lookup yields CDR1 SEHNR and CDR2 FQNEAQ (reference sequence).

The V and J genes are TRBV4-2 and TRBJ1-4; 7 nucleotides line up with TRBD1. Unmatched junction bases numbered 5, after V lost 4 bases and J lost 3 bases. Looked up from germline, CDR1 is LGHNA and CDR2 is YNFKEQ. This CDR3 spans 15 amino acids. CDR3 in DNA: TGTGCCAGCAGCCTGACAGGGAGGTCTAATGAAAAACTGTTTTTT. Its translation is CASSLTGRSNEKLFF.

The rearrangement links TRBV29-1 to TRBJ1-2, with 10 nucleotides matching TRBD1. There are 16 residues in the CDR3. Trimming at V came to 4 bases and at J to 0 bases, leaving 8 bases not matched to a gene. Germline loops: CDR1 SQVTM, CDR2 ANQGSEA. In DNA form, the CDR3 reads TGCAGCGTTGCCGGACAGGGGGAAGAAGCTAACTATGGCTACACCTTC. Its protein product is CSVAGQGEEANYGYTF.